The TCR beta chain described here comes from a study of CDR3 diversity in severe acne. Deletions cut 4 bases from V and 1 base from J, with 13 bases between. The CDR3 runs 15 residues. In germline, CDR1 is LNHDA, CDR2 SQIVND (reference sequence). TCRdb re-called the PCR reads with MiXCR, one entry per CDR3 protein. This table has 97,000 or so distinct CDR3 sequences, roughly half appearing once. This sequence was found in a male donor with acne. The sequenced sample was blood. V usage is TRBV19 and J usage is TRBJ1-2, with unresolved D. CDR3 sequence (DNA): TGTGCCAGTAGTAAAAGACGGGATCTTAACTATGGCTACACCTTC. It encodes CASSKRRDLNYGYTF.